These 2 T cell receptor beta chains share one sample of origin, sequenced in a study of OX40 agonist ivuxolimab in advanced cancers. TCRdb's table, derived via immunoSEQ multiplex PCR, lists solely in-frame clones and lacks some. Of about 64,000 clones listed, about 89% are singletons. This specimen consisted of CD4+ or CD8+ T cells sorted from blood, obtained in a trial of the OX40 agonist ivuxolimab. These receptors all stem from an adult with an advanced solid tumor such as melanoma, head and neck, liver or kidney cancer.

V and J are TRBV5-4 and TRBJ2-3, with D perhaps matching TRBD1 (5 bases). Germline V CDR1 and CDR2: SGHNT, YYREEE (reference sequence). V was clipped by 2 bases and J by 6 bases, with 16 bases between them. The CDR3 covers 15 residues. CDR3 sequence (DNA): TGTGCCAGCAGCTTCAACCAGGGTTTGGTGGATACGCAGTATTTT. Translation: CASSFNQGLVDTQYF.

The V gene is TRBV29-1, the J gene TRBJ2-7, with D maybe TRBD2 (5 bases). Germline V gene lookup returns CDR1 SQVTM and CDR2 ANQGSEA. The V gene lost 6 bases and the J gene lost 7 bases, with 16 bases spanning the gap. The CDR3 spans 12 residues. Here the CDR3 DNA reads TGCAGCGTAGAGAGCATAGGGAGAGAGCAGTACTTC. It encodes CSVESIGREQYF.